These 21 T cell receptor beta chains share one sample of origin, sequenced in a study of blood T cell repertoires in COVID-19. TCRdb's table, derived via immunoSEQ multiplex PCR, lists solely in-frame clones and lacks some. The sample has a few hundred thousand clones; around 87% are singletons. What was sequenced was PBMCs or T cells enriched from blood (not recorded which). The receptors shown here come from a man aged 35 to 55 in a cohort exposed to, infected with or recovered from COVID-19 (not recorded which).

The rearrangement uses TRBV27 and TRBJ1-1, with 7 bases that match TRBD1. The length of the CDR3 is 14 residues. After removal of 5 bases from V and 10 bases from J, the junction contained 13 bases not matched to a gene. CDR1 and CDR2 from the germline V gene are MNHEY and SMNVEV (reference sequence). The CDR3, as DNA: TGTGCCAGCAGTAATCGACAGGGCATCTATTCAGCTTTCTTT. It translates to CASSNRQGIYSAFF.

The chain uses TRBV2 and TRBJ1-2, with a possible D match to TRBD1 (6 bases). The germline V gene has CDR1 SNHLY and CDR2 FYNNEI. The CDR3 runs to 17 residues. Trimming shortened V by 5 bases and J by 0 bases, and 19 bases separated the two germline ends. CDR3: CASSLQGRVSTNYGYTF. CDR3 DNA sequence: TGTGCCAGCAGTCTCCAGGGGAGGGTATCCACTAACTATGGCTACACCTTC.

This chain uses TRBV5-4 with TRBJ2-1, with 8 bases matching TRBD2. This CDR3 is 20 amino acids long. With V trimmed by 0 bases and J by 4 bases, 18 bases remained unmatched. CDR1 is SGHNT, CDR2 YYREEE, per germline (reference sequence). DNA for the CDR3: TGTGCCAGCAGCTTGGGGGGCAGGAGACTAGCGACGGGAGGGTACAATGAGCAGTTCTTC. As protein: CASSLGGRRLATGGYNEQFF. The entire variable domain, with the rest obtained from reference TRBV5-4 and TRBJ2-1, is as follows: ETGVTQSPTHLIKTRGQQVTLRCSSQSGHNTVSWYQQALGQGPQFIFQYYREEENGRGNFPPRFSGLQFPNYSSELNVNALELDDSALYLCASSLGGRRLATGGYNEQFFGPGTRLTVL.

This chain joins TRBV25-1 and TRBJ1-6; no definite D call. V shed 6 bases and J shed 6 bases, with 15 bases lying between them. CDR3 size: 15 residues. Germline V lookup: CDR1 MGHDK, CDR2 SYGVNS. The CDR3 nucleotides are TGTGCCAGCAGACAGACGAAAGCATTTAATTCACCCCTCCACTTT. Its translation: CASRQTKAFNSPLHF.

This chain joins TRBV27 and TRBJ2-6; no reliable D call. Germline V gene lookup returns CDR1 MNHEY and CDR2 SMNVEV (reference sequence). CDR3 length: 15 residues. Trimming left V 4 bases short and J 1 base short, with 8 bases between. The CDR3 loop is CASSSRKSGANVLTF. CDR3 bases: TGTGCCAGCAGTTCCAGAAAATCTGGGGCCAACGTCCTGACTTTC.

Worth noting for this clone: Other nucleotide sequences from this sample produce the same CDR3. The chain couples TRBV5-1 to TRBJ2-3, with 13 bases lining up with TRBD2. Germline loops: CDR1 SGHRS, CDR2 YFSETQ. V lost 3 bases to trimming and J lost 6 bases; unmatched junction nucleotides: 1. The CDR3 has 14 residues. The chain's CDR3 is CASSSTSGGDTQYF. CDR3 DNA: TGCGCCAGCAGCTCGACTAGCGGGGGGGATACGCAGTATTTT.

CDR3 in DNA: TGTGCCAGTAGTATGGTCCTAGCGCCCACCGGGGAGCTGTTTTTT. The encoded protein is CASSMVLAPTGELFF. This rearrangement joins TRBV19 to TRBJ2-2; weak D call: TRBD2 (6 bases). Trimming cost V 3 bases and J 4 bases, with 12 bases left between them. The CDR3 extends over 15 amino acids. The V gene's germline CDR1 is LNHDA and CDR2 SQIVND (reference sequence). The complete variable domain, with remaining parts taken from reference TRBV19 and TRBJ2-2, reads DGGITQSPKYLFRKEGQNVTLSCEQNLNHDAMYWYRQDPGQGLRLIYYSQIVNDFQKGDIAEGYSVSREKKESFPLTVTSAQKNPTAFYLCASSMVLAPTGELFFGEGSRLTVL.

The rearrangement joins TRBV30 to TRBJ1-3; D unresolved. Germline assignment: CDR1 GTSNPN and CDR2 SVGIG (reference sequence). V was clipped by 7 bases and J by 3 bases, with 13 bases between them. This CDR3 is built from 13 residues. The CDR3 DNA sequence: TGTGCCTCCAAACGGGGTGGTGGAAACACCATATATTTT. Translating it yields CASKRGGGNTIYF.

The chain has TRBV7-2 and TRBJ1-3; TRBD1 might be the D (5 bases). The CDR3 extends over 15 amino acids. Trimming shortened V by 6 bases and J by 0 bases, and 12 bases separated the two germline ends. Germline CDR1 SGHTA, CDR2 FQGNSA. The CDR3 bases are TGTGCCAGCAGACCTAGGGGAACCTCTGGAAACACCATATATTTT. Residues: CASRPRGTSGNTIYF.

The V call is TRBV4-2, the J call TRBJ1-2; tentatively, D is TRBD1 (6 bases). Germline CDR1 reads LGHNA; CDR2 reads YNFKEQ. The CDR3 contains 15 residues. Trimming stripped 0 bases from V and 7 bases from J, with 15 bases between. The CDR3 DNA sequence: TGTGCCAGCAGCCAAGATGCGGGGGCGCCGAGTGGCTACACCTTC. Its translation is CASSQDAGAPSGYTF.

CDR3 DNA sequence: TGTGCCAGCAGCTTCCGTGGGGGGACTGACAGGGCGCGGAACCTATCGACGAATCAGCCCCAGCATTTT. This codes for CASSFRGGTDRARNLSTNQPQHF. The V and J genes are TRBV7-4 and TRBJ1-5; the match to TRBD1 covers 7 bases. The V and J ends lost 3 bases and 4 bases, in that order; junction bases with no gene match: 30. The CDR3 loop spans 23 amino acids. Germline-derived CDR1 and CDR2 are SGHVT and SQSDAQ.

The chain has TRBV5-4 and TRBJ2-5; 11 nucleotides align to TRBD2. This CDR3 has 15 residues. Germline loops: CDR1 SGHNT, CDR2 YYREEE (reference sequence). J was trimmed by 4 bases and V by 0 bases; bases with no gene match: 2. CDR3: CASSLGLAGTETQYF. CDR3 sequence (DNA): TGTGCCAGCAGCTTGGGACTAGCGGGAACAGAGACCCAGTACTTC.

J is TRBJ1-1 and V is TRBV28; TRBD1 agrees at 7 bases. From germline, CDR1 is MDHEN and CDR2 SYDVKM. V trimming: 2 bases; J trimming: 4 bases; junction bases outside the gene matches: 4. The CDR3 is made up of 14 amino acids. In DNA, the CDR3 is TGTGCCAGCAGTTTAAGGAACAGGGGCACTGAAGCTTTCTTT. Translated: CASSLRNRGTEAFF.

This clone was seen only once. The chain joins TRBV19 to TRBJ2-5, with 9 bases matching TRBD1. Unmatched junction bases numbered 12, after V lost 5 bases and J lost 2 bases. The CDR3 covers 17 residues. Germline-derived CDR1 and CDR2 are LNHDA and SQIVND (reference sequence). The CDR3 region is CASSYSSGTGLQETQYF. CDR3 bases: TGTGCCAGTAGTTACTCCTCCGGGACAGGGCTTCAAGAGACCCAGTACTTC.

The chain uses TRBV10-2 and TRBJ2-7, with TRBD1 identical over 8 bases. Unmatched junction bases numbered 6, after V lost 6 bases and J lost 5 bases. The CDR3 is made up of 13 amino acids. Germline V gene data show CDR1 as WSHSY and CDR2 as SAAADI. The CDR3 DNA sequence: TGCGCCAGCAGAGGACGACAGGGGAACGAGCAGTACTTC. Its translation is CASRGRQGNEQYF.

The rearrangement joins TRBV28 to TRBJ1-1; D uncertain. This CDR3 is 11 amino acids long. Trimming took 6 bases from V and 6 from J, leaving 8 bases between them. Germline CDR1 MDHEN, CDR2 SYDVKM. The CDR3 DNA reads TGTGCCAGCAGCAACTTCCCTGAAGCTTTCTTT. Amino acids: CASSNFPEAFF.

CDR3 region: CASRPTQYSYEQYF. In nucleotides, the CDR3 is TGTGCCAGCAGACCGACACAGTACTCCTACGAGCAGTACTTC. The gene calls are TRBV28 and TRBJ2-7; D is uncertain. V shed 6 bases and J shed 0 bases, with 12 bases lying between them. CDR1 and CDR2 from the germline V gene are MDHEN and SYDVKM. The CDR3 runs 14 residues.

This clone was seen once. The chain carries TRBV10-3 and TRBJ2-3; 9 nucleotides agree with TRBD2. The trim removed 7 bases at V and 5 bases at J, leaving 10 bases unmatched. Germline values: CDR1 ENHRY, CDR2 SYGVKD. The CDR3 consists of 15 residues. The CDR3 region is CAINRIAGVQDTQYF. The CDR3 DNA reads as TGTGCCATCAATAGGATAGCGGGAGTCCAAGATACGCAGTATTTT.

The chain couples TRBV3-1 (or the pseudogene TRBV3-2) to TRBJ1-3; D is unclear. In germline, CDR1 is LGHDT, CDR2 YNNKEL (reference sequence). The CDR3 is made up of 16 amino acids. Trimming shortened V by 1 base and J by 0 bases, and 10 bases separated the two germline ends. CDR3 loop: CASSQGPTPSGNTIYF. The CDR3 DNA reads TGTGCCAGCAGCCAAGGTCCGACTCCCTCTGGAAACACCATATATTTT.

Comment on this clone: Other DNA sequences in the sample encode the same CDR3. This chain links TRBV5-1 with TRBJ1-5, with D hard to call. The germline V gene has CDR1 SGHRS and CDR2 YFSETQ. This CDR3 region has 13 residues. V was shortened by 0 bases and J by 3 bases, with 4 bases between the two germline ends. In DNA, the CDR3 is TGCGCCAGCAGCTTGGGGGCCAATCAGCCCCAGCATTTT. This sequence encodes CASSLGANQPQHF.

The chain links TRBV6-5 to TRBJ1-1; D gene uncertain. Germline CDR1 and CDR2: MNHEY and SVGAGI. V was pared by 2 bases and J by 9 bases, with 13 bases between. This CDR3 contains 13 residues. This chain's CDR3 is CASSYEGGGKAFF. CDR3 DNA sequence: TGTGCCAGCAGTTACGAGGGCGGCGGAAAAGCTTTCTTT.